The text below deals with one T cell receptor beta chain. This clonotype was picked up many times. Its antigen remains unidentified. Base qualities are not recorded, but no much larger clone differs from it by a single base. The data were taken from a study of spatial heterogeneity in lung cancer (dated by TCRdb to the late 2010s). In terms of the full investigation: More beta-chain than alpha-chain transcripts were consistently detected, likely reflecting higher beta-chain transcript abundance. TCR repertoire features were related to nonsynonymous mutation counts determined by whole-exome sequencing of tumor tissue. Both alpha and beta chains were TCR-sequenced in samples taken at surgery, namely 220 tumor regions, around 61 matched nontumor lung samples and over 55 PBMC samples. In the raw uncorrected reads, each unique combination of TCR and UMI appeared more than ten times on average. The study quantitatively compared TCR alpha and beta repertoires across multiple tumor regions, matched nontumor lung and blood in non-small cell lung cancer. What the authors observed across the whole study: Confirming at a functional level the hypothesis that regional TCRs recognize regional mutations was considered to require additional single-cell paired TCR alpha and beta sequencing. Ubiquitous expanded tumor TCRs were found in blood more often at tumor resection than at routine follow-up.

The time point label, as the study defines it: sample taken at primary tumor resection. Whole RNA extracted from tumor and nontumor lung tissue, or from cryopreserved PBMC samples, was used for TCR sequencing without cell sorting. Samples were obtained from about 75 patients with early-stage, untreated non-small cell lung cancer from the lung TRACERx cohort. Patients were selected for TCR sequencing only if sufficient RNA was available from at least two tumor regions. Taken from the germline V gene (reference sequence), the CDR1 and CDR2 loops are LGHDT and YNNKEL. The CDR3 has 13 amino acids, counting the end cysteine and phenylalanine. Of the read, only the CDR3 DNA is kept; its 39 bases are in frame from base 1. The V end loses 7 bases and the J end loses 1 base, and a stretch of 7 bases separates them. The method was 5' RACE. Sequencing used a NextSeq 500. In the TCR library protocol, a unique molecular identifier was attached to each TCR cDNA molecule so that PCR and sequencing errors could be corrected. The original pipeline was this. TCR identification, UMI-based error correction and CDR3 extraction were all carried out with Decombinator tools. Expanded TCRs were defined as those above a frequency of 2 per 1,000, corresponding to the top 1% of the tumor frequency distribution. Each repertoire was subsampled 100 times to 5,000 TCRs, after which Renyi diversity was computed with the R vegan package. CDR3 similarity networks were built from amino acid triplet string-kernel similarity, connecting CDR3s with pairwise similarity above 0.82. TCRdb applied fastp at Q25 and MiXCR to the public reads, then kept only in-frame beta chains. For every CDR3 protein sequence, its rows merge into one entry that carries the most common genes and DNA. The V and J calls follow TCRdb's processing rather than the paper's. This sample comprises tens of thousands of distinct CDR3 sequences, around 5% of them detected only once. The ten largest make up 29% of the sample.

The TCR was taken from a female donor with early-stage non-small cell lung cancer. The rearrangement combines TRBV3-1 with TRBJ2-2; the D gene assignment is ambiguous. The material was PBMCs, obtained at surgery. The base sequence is TGTGCCAGCACCTGGGGGAACACCGGGGAGCTGTTTTTT. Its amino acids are CASTWGNTGELFF.